A selection of T cell receptor beta chains follows, all from one sample in a study of vaccination effects on CD4 cells after COVID-19. These receptors have no identified antigens. The method was immunoSEQ multiplex PCR; TCRdb's version includes in-frame clones alone and lacks a portion of them. The repertoire has 25,000 to 30,000 clones, about 69% of them found once; the top ten carry 7% to 9.5%. The specimen comprised CD4+ T cells from PBMCs cultured with HCoV-NL63 spike peptides, sampled after COVID-19 vaccination. Receptor source: a human donor who received a COVID-19 vaccine. Each CDR3 is given with its conserved first and last residue. A D gene is named only where the DNA matches it firmly. Rows give clone size only sometimes, using once, few, many, or a class for an expanded clone.

clone size	D gene	V gene	J gene	CDR3 DNA	CDR3 protein
NA	NA	TRBV15	TRBJ2-3	TGTGCCACCAGCAGAGGACGCCGGGACGACGATACGCAGTATTTT	CATSRGRRDDDTQYF
NA	NA	TRBV11-2	TRBJ2-7	TGTGCCAGCAGCTTAGGTGGCCCTTGGAGCCCCTACGAGCAGTACTTC	CASSLGGPWSPYEQYF
NA	TRBD1	TRBV27	TRBJ2-1	TGTGCCAGCAGTGTACTTCAGGGACAGGGTTACAATGAGCAGTTCTTC	CASSVLQGQGYNEQFF
once	TRBD2	TRBV5-1	TRBJ2-7	TGCGCCAGCAGCTTGGATGGCGGGAGGGCCCGGTACTTC	CASSLDGGRARYF
NA	NA	TRBV3-1/TRBV3-2	TRBJ2-1	TGTGCCAGCAGCCAGAGGTGGAATGAGCAGTTCTTC	CASSQRWNEQFF
NA	NA	TRBV15	TRBJ1-2	TGTGCCACCAGCAGAGATTTAGGGGAGGGCAAAGGCTACACCTTC	CATSRDLGEGKGYTF
NA	TRBD2	TRBV6-2/TRBV6-3	TRBJ2-2	TGTGCCAGCAGCTCCTATAGCGGGAGGGAGAACACCGGGGAGCTGTTTTTT	CASSSYSGRENTGELFF
few	TRBD1	TRBV29-1	TRBJ1-3	TGCAGCGCTCGGGACAGTCATGGAAACACCATATATTTT	CSARDSHGNTIYF
few	NA	TRBV13	TRBJ2-1	TGTGCCAGCAGCCTTAGTCCCTCGGGGCAGTTCTTC	CASSLSPSGQFF
few	NA	TRBV10-1	TRBJ1-2	TGCGCCAGCAGTGAGGATCTTAACTATGGCTACACCTTC	CASSEDLNYGYTF
NA	TRBD1	TRBV28	TRBJ2-7	TGTGCCAGCAGTTACTCGCTGGCTAGGGACAGAACCTACGAGCAGTACTTC	CASSYSLARDRTYEQYF
NA	TRBD2	TRBV3-1/TRBV3-2	TRBJ2-7	TGTGCCAGCAGCCAAGAGAAGATAGCGGGAGAGACTGGGGAGCAGTACTTC	CASSQEKIAGETGEQYF
NA	NA	TRBV1	TRBJ2-7	TGCACCAGCAGCCACGCCAAAGCGGGAGGGCCTCCCTACGAGCAGTACTTC	CTSSHAKAGGPPYEQYF
NA	NA	TRBV10-3	TRBJ1-2	TGTGCCATCAGGGGGGACTCGGGAGGTCATGGCTACACCTTC	CAIRGDSGGHGYTF
NA	NA	TRBV6-4	TRBJ1-6	TGTGCCAGGGCGCTGGAGGCGTATAATTCACCCCTCCACTTT	CARALEAYNSPLHF
NA	NA	TRBV19	TRBJ1-2	TGTGCCAGTAGACAGACGGGGGGCGCGGTCTATGGCTACACCTTC	CASRQTGGAVYGYTF
NA	TRBD1	TRBV2	TRBJ1-1	TGTGCCAGCCTTGAACAGGGGGCTATGACGGACACTGAAGCTTTCTTT	CASLEQGAMTDTEAFF
NA	NA	TRBV18	TRBJ2-3	TGTGCCAGCTCACCCAGGCGGTTAGATACGCAGTATTTT	CASSPRRLDTQYF
NA	NA	TRBV6-5	TRBJ1-5	TGTGCCAGCAGCCCAGGCCTTAATCAGCCCCAGCATTTT	CASSPGLNQPQHF
NA	NA	TRBV5-6	TRBJ2-5	TGTGCCAGCAGCTTGGTAACAACCCAAGAGACCCAGTACTTC	CASSLVTTQETQYF
NA	NA	TRBV6-5	TRBJ2-1	TGTGCCAGCAGTCGTACCGGCCAACCTTACAATGAGCAGTTCTTC	CASSRTGQPYNEQFF
NA	NA	TRBV18	TRBJ2-5	TGTGCCAGCTCACCAGTTAGTACGGAGCTACAAGAGACCCAGTACTTC	CASSPVSTELQETQYF
NA	TRBD2	TRBV10-2	TRBJ2-5	TGCGCCAGCACCACGACTAGCGGAATAGAGACCCAGTACTTC	CASTTTSGIETQYF
once	NA	TRBV7-9	TRBJ1-2	TGTGCCAGCAGCTTAGGCCCGGAAGGCTACACCTTC	CASSLGPEGYTF
few	NA	TRBV7-9	TRBJ1-6	TGTGCCAGCAGCTTGGGGGTCCTTAGGAGCTCCTATAATTCACCCCTCCACTTT	CASSLGVLRSSYNSPLHF
few	NA	TRBV9	TRBJ1-1	TGTGCCAGCAGCCTCCCCCCTGATCTAGTGACTGAAGCTTTCTTT	CASSLPPDLVTEAFF
once	NA	TRBV10-3	TRBJ1-3	TGTGCCATCAGCGGGGTGGGGGGCCCCACTGGAAACACCATATATTTT	CAISGVGGPTGNTIYF
NA	TRBD1	TRBV5-1	TRBJ2-3	TGCGCCAGCAGCCCAAATACAGGGGAACGGGATACGCAGTATTTT	CASSPNTGERDTQYF
NA	NA	TRBV5-1	TRBJ2-5	TGCGCCAGCAGCTTTGCGGGGCAAGAGACCCAGTACTTC	CASSFAGQETQYF
NA	NA	TRBV6-1	TRBJ1-5	TGTGCCAGCAGTGACCCGCACGGGACACCTTATAGCAATCAGCCCCAGCATTTT	CASSDPHGTPYSNQPQHF
NA	TRBD1	TRBV2	TRBJ2-2	TGTGCCAGCAGTACAGGGGGCCCCACCGGGGAGCTGTTTTTT	CASSTGGPTGELFF
NA	NA	TRBV10-3	TRBJ1-3	TGTGCCGCCGCCCCAGAACGGACTCACTCTGGAAACACCATATATTTT	CAAAPERTHSGNTIYF
few	NA	TRBV6-5	TRBJ1-6	TGTGCCAGCAGTTACTTTATGGGGCCCCTCCACTTT	CASSYFMGPLHF
once	NA	TRBV18	TRBJ1-1	TGTGCCAGCTCACCGCGGGTCAGGGGCACTGAAGCTTTCTTT	CASSPRVRGTEAFF
NA	TRBD2	TRBV5-1	TRBJ2-3	TGCGCCAGCAGCTTGGGTACGACTAGCGGGAGTAGGACAGATACGCAGTATTTT	CASSLGTTSGSRTDTQYF